These T cell receptor beta chains were read from a single sample in a study of shared clonotypes between healthy human individuals. Method: immunoSEQ multiplex PCR; TCRdb's copy keeps in-frame clones and lacks some. The sample lists about 2.4 million clones; about 92% were seen once. The specimen sequenced was naive CD4+ T cells sorted from blood. The origin of the receptors is a young man in good health. Both conserved end residues are part of each CDR3. Rows give clone size only sometimes, using once, few, many, or a class for an expanded clone.

V gene: TRBV7-2
CDR3 length: 15
J gene: TRBJ2-7
clone size: .
CDR3 protein: CASSLGTPGFSEQYF

V gene: TRBV27
CDR3 length: 14
J gene: TRBJ1-2
clone size: .
CDR3 protein: CASSPQTENYGYTF

V gene: TRBV10-3
CDR3 length: 15
J gene: TRBJ1-2
clone size: .
CDR3 protein: CAISEITERNYGYTF

V gene: TRBV5-1
CDR3 length: 16
J gene: TRBJ1-3
clone size: .
CDR3 protein: CASSFGSSSSGNTIYF

V gene: TRBV2
CDR3 length: 15
J gene: TRBJ1-6
clone size: .
CDR3 protein: CASSDSGNYNSPLHF

V gene: TRBV18
CDR3 length: 12
J gene: TRBJ2-3
clone size: .
CDR3 protein: CASSPPTDTQYF

V gene: TRBV28
CDR3 length: 14
J gene: TRBJ2-7
clone size: .
CDR3 protein: CASTLTVTTYEQYF

V gene: TRBV7-9
CDR3 length: 13
J gene: TRBJ1-1
clone size: .
CDR3 protein: CASTQQGFTEAFF

V gene: TRBV7-9
CDR3 length: 16
J gene: TRBJ1-1
clone size: .
CDR3 protein: CASSPSGQGSGTEAFF

V gene: TRBV19
CDR3 length: 15
J gene: TRBJ1-6
clone size: .
CDR3 protein: CASNLGQPLNSPLHF

V gene: TRBV5-4
CDR3 length: 15
J gene: TRBJ2-1
clone size: .
CDR3 protein: CASSLAGSSYNEQFF

V gene: TRBV6-1
CDR3 length: 14
J gene: TRBJ2-5
clone size: .
CDR3 protein: CASKLASHQETQYF

V gene: TRBV27
CDR3 length: 13
J gene: TRBJ1-2
clone size: .
CDR3 protein: CASSLSPRNGYTF

V gene: TRBV19
CDR3 length: 14
J gene: TRBJ2-7
clone size: .
CDR3 protein: CASSTGTGIHEQYF

V gene: TRBV5-4
CDR3 length: 16
J gene: TRBJ2-5
clone size: .
CDR3 protein: CASSPGTSGVQETQYF

V gene: TRBV10-1
CDR3 length: 12
J gene: TRBJ2-7
clone size: once
CDR3 protein: CASKGLKGEQYF

V gene: TRBV5-1
CDR3 length: 15
J gene: TRBJ2-3
clone size: .
CDR3 protein: CASSPGSSRADTQYF

V gene: TRBV2
CDR3 length: 14
J gene: TRBJ2-1
clone size: .
CDR3 protein: CASTVGGINNEQFF

V gene: TRBV7-9
CDR3 length: 11
J gene: TRBJ1-2
clone size: .
CDR3 protein: CASSLEQAETF

V gene: TRBV19
CDR3 length: 15
J gene: TRBJ2-2
clone size: .
CDR3 protein: CASSISGVNTGELFF

V gene: TRBV7-9
CDR3 length: 13
J gene: TRBJ1-2
clone size: once
CDR3 protein: CASSPSGFYGYTF

V gene: TRBV5-6
CDR3 length: 16
J gene: TRBJ1-5
clone size: .
CDR3 protein: CASSLGQGGKNQPQHF

V gene: TRBV27
CDR3 length: 18
J gene: TRBJ2-3
clone size: .
CDR3 protein: CASSLRLAGGPNTDTQYF

V gene: TRBV30
CDR3 length: 15
J gene: TRBJ2-7
clone size: .
CDR3 protein: CAWSRATKSGYEQYF

V gene: TRBV6-6
CDR3 length: 13
J gene: TRBJ1-2
clone size: .
CDR3 protein: CASSSDSAYGYTF

V gene: TRBV5-5
CDR3 length: 14
J gene: TRBJ2-5
clone size: .
CDR3 protein: CASRRQADQETQYF

V gene: TRBV5-3
CDR3 length: 13
J gene: TRBJ2-7
clone size: .
CDR3 protein: CARSHGQEDEQYF

V gene: TRBV5-4
CDR3 length: 15
J gene: TRBJ1-1
clone size: .
CDR3 protein: CASSWDRRGAPEAFF

V gene: TRBV2
CDR3 length: 16
J gene: TRBJ2-3
clone size: .
CDR3 protein: CASSDPSGGVTDTQYF

V gene: TRBV30
CDR3 length: 13
J gene: TRBJ2-5
clone size: .
CDR3 protein: CAWSTQGEGVQYF

V gene: TRBV25-1
CDR3 length: 15
J gene: TRBJ2-7
clone size: .
CDR3 protein: CASSEDRGLLDEQYF

V gene: TRBV11-2
CDR3 length: 14
J gene: TRBJ2-5
clone size: .
CDR3 protein: CASSLGTAQETQYF

V gene: TRBV18
CDR3 length: 16
J gene: TRBJ2-5
clone size: .
CDR3 protein: CASSHGTGGTGETQYF

V gene: TRBV19
CDR3 length: 15
J gene: TRBJ1-5
clone size: .
CDR3 protein: CASRLTGKSNQPQHF

V gene: TRBV15
CDR3 length: 14
J gene: TRBJ2-3
clone size: .
CDR3 protein: CATSWGTAADTQYF

V gene: TRBV5-4
CDR3 length: 13
J gene: TRBJ1-2
clone size: .
CDR3 protein: CASSGTGSYGYTF

V gene: TRBV28
CDR3 length: 15
J gene: TRBJ1-6
clone size: .
CDR3 protein: CASRASGGINSPLHF

V gene: TRBV7-9
CDR3 length: 15
J gene: TRBJ1-6
clone size: .
CDR3 protein: CASSFGTLFNSPLHF

V gene: TRBV9
CDR3 length: 15
J gene: TRBJ1-1
clone size: .
CDR3 protein: CASSPHLGGTTEAFF

V gene: TRBV6-5
CDR3 length: 15
J gene: TRBJ2-7
clone size: .
CDR3 protein: CASSYRAGESYEQYF

V gene: TRBV15
CDR3 length: 15
J gene: TRBJ2-7
clone size: .
CDR3 protein: CATSRDASGSYEQYF

V gene: TRBV7-2
CDR3 length: 16
J gene: TRBJ2-1
clone size: .
CDR3 protein: CASSLGAGEFYNEQFF

V gene: TRBV7-2
CDR3 length: 14
J gene: TRBJ2-1
clone size: .
CDR3 protein: CASSPPSSYNEQFF

V gene: TRBV7-2
CDR3 length: 15
J gene: TRBJ2-1
clone size: .
CDR3 protein: CASSLLATVYNEQFF

V gene: TRBV9
CDR3 length: 15
J gene: TRBJ1-1
clone size: .
CDR3 protein: CASSVTILGNTEAFF

V gene: TRBV18
CDR3 length: 13
J gene: TRBJ2-2
clone size: .
CDR3 protein: CASSPFPAGELFF

V gene: TRBV2
CDR3 length: 14
J gene: TRBJ2-5
clone size: .
CDR3 protein: CASSDPDREETQYF

V gene: TRBV2
CDR3 length: 13
J gene: TRBJ2-2
clone size: .
CDR3 protein: CASRDRGTGELFF

V gene: TRBV27
CDR3 length: 17
J gene: TRBJ2-5
clone size: .
CDR3 protein: CASSFRTGTMGWETQYF

V gene: TRBV7-2
CDR3 length: 16
J gene: TRBJ2-7
clone size: .
CDR3 protein: CASSLARTGYRNEQYF

V gene: TRBV6-1
CDR3 length: 15
J gene: TRBJ1-6
clone size: .
CDR3 protein: CASRGETGGGSPLHF